This TCR beta chain was recorded in a study of blood T cell repertoires in COVID-19. In the study overall: The origin of the acute and convalescent COVID-19 samples was the United States, Italy and Spain. T cells, B-cell-depleted T cells, or PBMCs supplied cDNA or gDNA.

Two negative PCRs, clearance, or symptom resolution characterized the recovered Cohort 3 donors. There are 11 residues in the CDR3. Germline loops: CDR1 GTSNPN, CDR2 SVGIG (reference sequence). The V gene lost 2 bases and the J gene lost 5 bases, with 7 bases spanning the gap. This clone was observed a single time. In the authors' workflow: Reference gene primers were amplified, and this amplification served to estimate nucleated cell counts. Measured with immunoSEQ multiplex PCR; TCRdb has only the in-frame clones, and not every one. D and trimming come from the DNA, and the V and J calls and clone size come from that table. The repertoire holds hundreds of thousands of clones, with 86% as singletons.

The sequence was obtained from a woman aged 45-65 years who had recovered from COVID-19. Source material: PBMCs or T cells enriched from blood (not recorded which). This chain links TRBV30 with TRBJ2-7, with D possibly being TRBD1 (5 bases). The CDR3 sequence: CAWSQGNEQYF. The CDR3 DNA is TGTGCCTGGAGTCAGGGAAACGAGCAGTACTTC.